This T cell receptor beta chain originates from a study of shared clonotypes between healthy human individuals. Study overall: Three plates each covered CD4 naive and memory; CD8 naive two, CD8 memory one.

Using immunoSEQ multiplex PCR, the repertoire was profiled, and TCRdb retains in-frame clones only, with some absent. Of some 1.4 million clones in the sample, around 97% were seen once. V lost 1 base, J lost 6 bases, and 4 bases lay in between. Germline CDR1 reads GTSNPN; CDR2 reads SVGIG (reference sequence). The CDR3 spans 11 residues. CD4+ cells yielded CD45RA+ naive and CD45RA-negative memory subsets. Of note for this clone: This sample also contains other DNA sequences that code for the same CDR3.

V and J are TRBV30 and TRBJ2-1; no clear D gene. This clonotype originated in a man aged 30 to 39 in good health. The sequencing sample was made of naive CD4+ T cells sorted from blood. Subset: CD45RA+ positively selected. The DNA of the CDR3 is TGTGCCTGGAGTGCCCTCAATGAGCAGTTCTTC. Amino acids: CAWSALNEQFF. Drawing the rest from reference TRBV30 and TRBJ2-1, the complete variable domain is SQTIHQWPATLVQPVGSPLSLECTVEGTSNPNLYWYRQAAGRGLQLLFYSVGIGQISSEVPQNLSASRPQDRQFILSSKKLLLSDSGFYLCAWSALNEQFFGPGTRLTVL.